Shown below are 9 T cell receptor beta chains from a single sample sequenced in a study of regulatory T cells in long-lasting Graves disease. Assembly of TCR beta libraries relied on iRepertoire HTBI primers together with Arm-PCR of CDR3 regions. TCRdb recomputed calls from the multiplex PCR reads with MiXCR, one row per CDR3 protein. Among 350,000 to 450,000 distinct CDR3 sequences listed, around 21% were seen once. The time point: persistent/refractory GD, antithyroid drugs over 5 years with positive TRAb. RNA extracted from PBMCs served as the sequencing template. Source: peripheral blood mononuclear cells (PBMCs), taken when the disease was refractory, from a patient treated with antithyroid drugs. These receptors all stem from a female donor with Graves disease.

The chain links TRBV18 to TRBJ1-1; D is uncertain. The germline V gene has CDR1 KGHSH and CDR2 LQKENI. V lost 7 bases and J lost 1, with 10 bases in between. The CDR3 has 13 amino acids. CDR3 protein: CASLSVSNTEAFF. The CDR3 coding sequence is TGTGCCAGCTTATCGGTGTCGAACACTGAAGCTTTCTTT.

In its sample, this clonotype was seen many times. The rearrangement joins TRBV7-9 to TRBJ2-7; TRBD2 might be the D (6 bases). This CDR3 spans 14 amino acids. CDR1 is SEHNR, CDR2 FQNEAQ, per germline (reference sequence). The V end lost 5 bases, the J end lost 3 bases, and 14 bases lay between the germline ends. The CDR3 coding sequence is TGTGCCAGCAGCCATGGAGGGGAAGGCTACGAGCAGTACTTC. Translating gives CASSHGGEGYEQYF.

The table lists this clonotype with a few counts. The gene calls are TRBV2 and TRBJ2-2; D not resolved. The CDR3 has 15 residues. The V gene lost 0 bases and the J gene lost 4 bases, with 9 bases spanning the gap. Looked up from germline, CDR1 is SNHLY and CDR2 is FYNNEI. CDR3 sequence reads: CASSEARQLTGELFF. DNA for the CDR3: TGTGCCAGCAGTGAAGCGAGACAACTCACCGGGGAGCTGTTTTTT. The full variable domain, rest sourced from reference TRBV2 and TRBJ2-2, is EPEVTQTPSHQVTQMGQEVILRCVPISNHLYFYWYRQILGQKVEFLVSFYNNEISEKSEIFDDQFSVERPDGSNFTLKIRSTKLEDSAMYFCASSEARQLTGELFFGEGSRLTVL.

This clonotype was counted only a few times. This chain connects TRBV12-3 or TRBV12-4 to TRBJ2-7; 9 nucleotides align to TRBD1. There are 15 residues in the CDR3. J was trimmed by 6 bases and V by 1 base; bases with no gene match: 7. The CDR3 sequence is CASSLGGTGFGEQYF. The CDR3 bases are TGTGCCAGCAGTTTAGGGGGGACAGGGTTCGGCGAGCAGTACTTC.

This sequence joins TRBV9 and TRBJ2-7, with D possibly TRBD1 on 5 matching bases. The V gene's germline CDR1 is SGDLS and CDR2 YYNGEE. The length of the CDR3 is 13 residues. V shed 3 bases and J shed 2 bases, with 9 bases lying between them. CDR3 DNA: TGTGCCAGCAGCGCCGACAGAGCCTACGAGCAGTACTTC. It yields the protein CASSADRAYEQYF.

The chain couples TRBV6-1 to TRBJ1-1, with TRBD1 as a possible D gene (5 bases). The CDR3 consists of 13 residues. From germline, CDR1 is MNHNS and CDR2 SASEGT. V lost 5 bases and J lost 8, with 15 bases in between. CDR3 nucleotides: TGTGCCAGCAGTAATTTAGGAGGGGCAGAAGCTTTCTTT. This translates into CASSNLGGAEAFF.

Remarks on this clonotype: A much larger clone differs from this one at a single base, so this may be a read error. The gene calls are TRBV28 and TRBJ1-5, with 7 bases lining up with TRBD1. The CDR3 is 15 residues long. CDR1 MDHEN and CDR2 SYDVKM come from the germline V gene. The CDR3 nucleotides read TGTGCCAGCAGTTCCGGACAGGTCCTCAATCAGCTCCAGCATTTT. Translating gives CASSSGQVLNQLQHF.

CDR3 amino acids: CASSLDAGGMPYEQYF. CDR3 sequence (DNA): TGTGCCAGCAGCTTAGATGCGGGGGGAATGCCCTACGAGCAGTACTTC. The chain employs TRBV7-2 and TRBJ2-7; the match to TRBD2 covers 8 bases. The V and J ends lost 1 base and 2 bases, in that order; junction bases with no gene match: 7. This CDR3 region has 16 residues. CDR1 SGHTA and CDR2 FQGNSA come from the germline V gene.

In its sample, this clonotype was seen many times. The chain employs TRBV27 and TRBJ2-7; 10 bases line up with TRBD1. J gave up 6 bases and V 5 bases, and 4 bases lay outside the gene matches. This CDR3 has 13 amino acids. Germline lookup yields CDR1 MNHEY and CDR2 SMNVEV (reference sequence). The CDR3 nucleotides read TGTGCCAGCAGTCGGGACAGGGGAAGCGAGCAGTACTTC. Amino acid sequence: CASSRDRGSEQYF.